Sequencing of this T cell receptor (beta chain) was carried out in a study of blood T cell repertoires in COVID-19 (TCRdb year 2020). For context, the study as a whole: Collaborator samples came from the United States, Italy and Spain and covered acute and convalescent phases of COVID-19. The prospective study material was composed of cDNA or gDNA derived from T cells, B-cell-depleted T cells, or PBMCs. The dataset comprised deeply sampled blood TCRbeta repertoires from subjects exposed to, actively infected with, or recovered from COVID-19. The repertoires were made available in a free public database intended to serve as a resource for research on the immune response to SARS-CoV-2. Samples were obtained from the ongoing ImmuneRACE study (first 160 participants) and from over 1,000 subjects provided by 6 global collaborators. The sample metadata nearly always contained a de-identified subject ID, COVID-19 status, age in years and sex. Where available, HLA class I and class II types were taken from metadata supplied by the sample provider and were not determined by assay-based typing. Results the study describes overall, beyond this receptor: The amount of clinical and demographic metadata varied by source and participant and was provided uncurated.

Of note for this clone: It has no known antigen specificity. Base qualities are missing; no much larger clone stands one base away.

The collaborating institutions used their own protocols to collect whole blood in K2EDTA tubes. For TCRbeta analysis, collaborators shipped samples in one of three forms: frozen whole blood, isolated PBMCs, or DNA extracted from either of those sample types. TCRbeta CDR3 regions were amplified from genomic DNA using the immunoSEQ Assay, a bias-controlled multiplex PCR. In the authors' own workflow: Nucleated cell counts per sample were estimated from amplification of reference gene primers within the assay. To quantify the absolute abundance of each unique TCRbeta CDR3 rearrangement, sequence reads were collapsed and filtered. For each sample, productive Simpson clonality was calculated as the square root of Simpson's diversity index across productive rearrangements. Sourced from immuneACCESS, this table was stored by TCRdb with only in-frame sequences that have V and J called. A share of the clones is absent; for the studies checked, an unresolved V gene accounts for under half, and the remainder has no known explanation. Clonal size and the V and J genes are those of that table, whereas D and trimming came from the DNA. For this sample there are over 200,000 clones; 80% to 90% appear just once. Roughly 5.7% of the sample rests with the top ten.

The junction shows trimming of 5 bases on V and 2 bases on J, plus 13 bases between the germline ends. Its CDR3 holds 14 amino acids, cysteine through phenylalanine. Solely the CDR3 DNA is kept, with 42 bases framed from the first base. CDR1 and CDR2, per the germline V gene, are SNHLY and FYNNEI. Sequenced: peripheral blood. This clonotype originated in an elderly man with acute or convalescent COVID-19. This chain is built from TRBV2 and TRBJ2-7, with TRBD2 tentatively as D gene (6 bases match). The CDR3 reads CASSSTGVTYEQYF. The nucleotide sequence reads as follows: TGTGCCAGCAGTTCCACGGGGGTTACCTACGAGCAGTACTTC.